The sequence of this TCR beta chain was determined in a study of blood T cell repertoires in COVID-19. The CDR3 sequence is 13 residues long. Germline loops: CDR1 LNHDA, CDR2 SQIVND (reference sequence). V lost 8 bases and J lost 0, with 8 bases in between. Produced via immunoSEQ multiplex PCR; TCRdb's table is partial and in-frame only. The sample consists of over 100,000 clones, roughly 81% of them appearing once. The source is a human donor in a cohort sampled during active COVID-19. The sample comprised peripheral blood. J is TRBJ2-1 and V is TRBV19, with D hard to call. The CDR3 loop reads CASGPSSYNEQFF. DNA of the CDR3: TGTGCCAGTGGGCCGAGCTCCTACAATGAGCAGTTCTTC.